This is a list of T cell receptor beta chains from one sample in a study of control samples from healthy donors and cancer patients. The data were produced by immunoSEQ multiplex PCR, yet TCRdb's version contains in-frame clones alone and is incomplete. This sample has about 100,000 clones, with more than 80% found just once. The sample taken for sequencing was blood. All receptors derive from a man aged 18 to 30 in good health. Both conserved end residues are part of each CDR3. Fields, in order: D gene, V gene, clone size, CDR3 length, J gene, CDR3 DNA, CDR3 protein. A D gene is named only where the DNA matches it firmly. Some rows have no size entry. The others give once, few or many, or a class for an expanded clone.

D gene: .
V gene: TRBV20-1
clone size: .
CDR3 length: 15
J gene: TRBJ2-7
CDR3 DNA: TGCAGTGCTAGTCGGTCCTCTTCGGTAACCTACGAGCAGTACTTC
CDR3 protein: CSASRSSSVTYEQYF

D gene: .
V gene: TRBV12-3/TRBV12-4
clone size: .
CDR3 length: 12
J gene: TRBJ1-1
CDR3 DNA: TGTGCCAGCAGTTTTGGGGGATCTGAAGCTTTCTTT
CDR3 protein: CASSFGGSEAFF

D gene: TRBD1
V gene: TRBV3-1/TRBV3-2
clone size: .
CDR3 length: 16
J gene: TRBJ1-1
CDR3 DNA: TGTGCCAGCAGCCAAGGGACAGGGAGGCTCAACACTGAAGCTTTCTTT
CDR3 protein: CASSQGTGRLNTEAFF

D gene: TRBD2
V gene: TRBV19
clone size: .
CDR3 length: 16
J gene: TRBJ2-1
CDR3 DNA: TGTGCCAGTAGTATTAGGACTAGCGGGAGTTACAATGAGCAGTTCTTC
CDR3 protein: CASSIRTSGSYNEQFF

D gene: .
V gene: TRBV2
clone size: .
CDR3 length: 12
J gene: TRBJ1-2
CDR3 DNA: TGTGCCAGCAGAGGGACAAACTATGGCTACACCTTC
CDR3 protein: CASRGTNYGYTF

D gene: TRBD1
V gene: TRBV6-5
clone size: .
CDR3 length: 16
J gene: TRBJ1-2
CDR3 DNA: TGTGCCAGCAGTTGGTCGGGACAGGGAACGGGCTATGGCTACACCTTC
CDR3 protein: CASSWSGQGTGYGYTF

D gene: TRBD1
V gene: TRBV7-9
clone size: .
CDR3 length: 14
J gene: TRBJ1-4
CDR3 DNA: TGTGCCAGCAGCACTCAGGGGGCTGGTGAAAAACTGTTTTTT
CDR3 protein: CASSTQGAGEKLFF

D gene: TRBD2
V gene: TRBV10-1
clone size: .
CDR3 length: 13
J gene: TRBJ2-1
CDR3 DNA: TGCGCCAGCAGCCGACTAGCGGCCACCGAGCAGTTCTTC
CDR3 protein: CASSRLAATEQFF

D gene: .
V gene: TRBV29-1
clone size: .
CDR3 length: 14
J gene: TRBJ1-5
CDR3 DNA: TGCAGCGTTAAAACAGGGAATAGCAATCAGCCCCAGCATTTT
CDR3 protein: CSVKTGNSNQPQHF

D gene: .
V gene: TRBV11-2
clone size: .
CDR3 length: 15
J gene: TRBJ1-1
CDR3 DNA: TGTGCCAGCAGCTTAGATCCTAGCAGAACCACTGAAGCTTTCTTT
CDR3 protein: CASSLDPSRTTEAFF

D gene: .
V gene: TRBV27
clone size: .
CDR3 length: 14
J gene: TRBJ1-1
CDR3 DNA: TGTGCCAGCAGTTTATGGGGGCCCGACACTGAAGCTTTCTTT
CDR3 protein: CASSLWGPDTEAFF

D gene: TRBD1
V gene: TRBV4-1
clone size: .
CDR3 length: 15
J gene: TRBJ1-5
CDR3 DNA: TGCGCCAGCAGCCCAGAGCGGGGGACAGGGTCAGCCCAGCATTTT
CDR3 protein: CASSPERGTGSAQHF

D gene: TRBD2
V gene: TRBV19
clone size: .
CDR3 length: 16
J gene: TRBJ2-1
CDR3 DNA: TGTGCCAGTAGTATCAGCGGGAGAGGACTCTACAATGAGCAGTTCTTC
CDR3 protein: CASSISGRGLYNEQFF

D gene: .
V gene: TRBV27
clone size: once
CDR3 length: 14
J gene: TRBJ2-5
CDR3 DNA: TGTGCCAGCAGTTTAGGCGGCAGGGGAGGGACCCAGTACTTC
CDR3 protein: CASSLGGRGGTQYF

D gene: .
V gene: TRBV27
clone size: .
CDR3 length: 13
J gene: TRBJ1-1
CDR3 DNA: TGTGCCAGTGGGGTACAGGCGGGCACTGAAGCTTTCTTT
CDR3 protein: CASGVQAGTEAFF

D gene: TRBD1
V gene: TRBV5-8
clone size: .
CDR3 length: 15
J gene: TRBJ1-5
CDR3 DNA: TGTGCCAGCAGCTCGGGACAGGGGGACAATCAGCCCCAGCATTTT
CDR3 protein: CASSSGQGDNQPQHF

D gene: .
V gene: TRBV10-1
clone size: .
CDR3 length: 17
J gene: TRBJ2-3
CDR3 DNA: TGCGCCAGCAGTGAGTACTTCGCGGGGAAGAGCACAGATACGCAGTATTTT
CDR3 protein: CASSEYFAGKSTDTQYF

D gene: .
V gene: TRBV27
clone size: .
CDR3 length: 14
J gene: TRBJ1-1
CDR3 DNA: TGTGCCAGCAGTTTAACCGTCGGACAGAATGAAGCTTTCTTT
CDR3 protein: CASSLTVGQNEAFF

D gene: TRBD1
V gene: TRBV4-2
clone size: few
CDR3 length: 15
J gene: TRBJ2-7
CDR3 DNA: TGTGCCAGCAGCCAAGCCGAGGGGGCGCCGGGGGAGCAGTACTTC
CDR3 protein: CASSQAEGAPGEQYF

D gene: TRBD1
V gene: TRBV19
clone size: .
CDR3 length: 14
J gene: TRBJ1-5
CDR3 DNA: TGTGCCAGCAGCAACAGGGGCGGCAATCAGCCCCAGCATTTT
CDR3 protein: CASSNRGGNQPQHF

D gene: TRBD1
V gene: TRBV2
clone size: once
CDR3 length: 13
J gene: TRBJ1-2
CDR3 DNA: TGTGCCAGCGACAGGGGATCCGGCTATGGCTACACCTTC
CDR3 protein: CASDRGSGYGYTF

D gene: TRBD2
V gene: TRBV6-2/TRBV6-3
clone size: .
CDR3 length: 13
J gene: TRBJ2-4
CDR3 DNA: TGTGCCAGCAGTTACGACGGGGGGAACATTCAGTACTTC
CDR3 protein: CASSYDGGNIQYF

D gene: TRBD1
V gene: TRBV5-6
clone size: .
CDR3 length: 19
J gene: TRBJ2-3
CDR3 DNA: TGTGCCAGCAGCTCCCCGGCCTGGGAACCGGGACAGGGACCAGATACGCAGTATTTT
CDR3 protein: CASSSPAWEPGQGPDTQYF

D gene: .
V gene: TRBV3-1/TRBV3-2
clone size: .
CDR3 length: 16
J gene: TRBJ1-1
CDR3 DNA: TGTGCCAGCAGCCCTCCAAGGGGGGGCCAGGGAGTTTTAGCTTTCTTT
CDR3 protein: CASSPPRGGQGVLAFF

D gene: .
V gene: TRBV5-4
clone size: once
CDR3 length: 15
J gene: TRBJ2-5
CDR3 DNA: TGTGCCAGCAGCTTGGCCACAGGGAAACAAGAGACCCAGTACTTC
CDR3 protein: CASSLATGKQETQYF

D gene: .
V gene: TRBV21-1
clone size: .
CDR3 length: 15
J gene: TRBJ1-1
CDR3 DNA: TGTGCCAGCAGCAAAGTGGGCAGTACGAACACTGAAGCTTTCTTT
CDR3 protein: CASSKVGSTNTEAFF

D gene: TRBD1
V gene: TRBV6-1
clone size: .
CDR3 length: 14
J gene: TRBJ1-3
CDR3 DNA: TGTGCCAGCAGTGAAGGGACAGGTGGAAACACCATATATTTT
CDR3 protein: CASSEGTGGNTIYF

D gene: .
V gene: TRBV28
clone size: .
CDR3 length: 14
J gene: TRBJ1-1
CDR3 DNA: TGTGCCAGCAGTTTTCTGGGGGTTGGCACTGAAGCTTTCTTT
CDR3 protein: CASSFLGVGTEAFF

D gene: .
V gene: TRBV7-9
clone size: .
CDR3 length: 15
J gene: TRBJ1-3
CDR3 DNA: TGTGCCAGCAGCCGTACTACGGGATCTGGAAACACCATATATTTT
CDR3 protein: CASSRTTGSGNTIYF

D gene: .
V gene: TRBV7-3
clone size: .
CDR3 length: 13
J gene: TRBJ1-1
CDR3 DNA: TGTGCCAGCAGCTCTACAAGGAACACTGAAGCTTTCTTT
CDR3 protein: CASSSTRNTEAFF

D gene: TRBD2
V gene: TRBV7-6
clone size: .
CDR3 length: 15
J gene: TRBJ2-7
CDR3 DNA: TGTGCCAGCAGCTTAGGCGGGGGGACTACCTACGAGCAGTACTTC
CDR3 protein: CASSLGGGTTYEQYF

D gene: .
V gene: TRBV19
clone size: .
CDR3 length: 16
J gene: TRBJ1-5
CDR3 DNA: TGTGCCAGTAGTATATCGTCGGTGATCCCCAATCAGCCCCAGCATTTT
CDR3 protein: CASSISSVIPNQPQHF

D gene: TRBD1
V gene: TRBV6-2/TRBV6-3
clone size: few
CDR3 length: 17
J gene: TRBJ1-1
CDR3 DNA: TGTGCCAGCAGTCTAGAGAAACCGGGACAGGGGCTGAGTAAAGCTTTCTTT
CDR3 protein: CASSLEKPGQGLSKAFF

D gene: .
V gene: TRBV20-1
clone size: .
CDR3 length: 10
J gene: TRBJ1-1
CDR3 DNA: TGCAGTGCTCCCCACACTGAAGCTTTCTTT
CDR3 protein: CSAPHTEAFF

D gene: TRBD1
V gene: TRBV6-5
clone size: .
CDR3 length: 13
J gene: TRBJ1-6
CDR3 DNA: TGTGCCAGCAGCGGACAGGGCAATTCACCCCTCCACTTT
CDR3 protein: CASSGQGNSPLHF

D gene: TRBD1
V gene: TRBV7-6
clone size: .
CDR3 length: 16
J gene: TRBJ1-1
CDR3 DNA: TGTGCCAGCAGCCAAGGGGTCGTTTGGGGACAGCAATTCGCTTTCTTT
CDR3 protein: CASSQGVVWGQQFAFF

D gene: .
V gene: TRBV2
clone size: once
CDR3 length: 17
J gene: TRBJ2-1
CDR3 DNA: TGTGCCAGCAGTCCCCAGAGGGGGGATTTCTCCTACAATGAGCAGTTCTTC
CDR3 protein: CASSPQRGDFSYNEQFF

D gene: .
V gene: TRBV6-5
clone size: .
CDR3 length: 14
J gene: TRBJ1-6
CDR3 DNA: TGTGCCAGCAGTCATATCGGACTGGGTGGAACCCTCCACTTT
CDR3 protein: CASSHIGLGGTLHF

D gene: TRBD1
V gene: TRBV2
clone size: few
CDR3 length: 14
J gene: TRBJ1-1
CDR3 DNA: TGTGCCAGCAGTCTGAACAGGGGTGAGACTGAAGCTTTCTTT
CDR3 protein: CASSLNRGETEAFF

D gene: TRBD2
V gene: TRBV9
clone size: .
CDR3 length: 18
J gene: TRBJ2-1
CDR3 DNA: TGTGCCAGCAGCGGACCTAGCGGAGGGAGGAGCTCCTACAATGAGCAGTTCTTC
CDR3 protein: CASSGPSGGRSSYNEQFF

D gene: TRBD1
V gene: TRBV2
clone size: once
CDR3 length: 15
J gene: TRBJ2-3
CDR3 DNA: TGTGCCAGCAGCACAGAGCAGGGGGCTACAGATACGCAGTATTTT
CDR3 protein: CASSTEQGATDTQYF

D gene: .
V gene: TRBV4-3
clone size: .
CDR3 length: 17
J gene: TRBJ1-4
CDR3 DNA: TGCGCCAGCAGCCAAATATTGCGGACGGCAACTAATGAAAAACTGTTTTTT
CDR3 protein: CASSQILRTATNEKLFF